This record covers a single TCR beta chain. Its antigen remains unknown. PCR was performed using 60 Vbeta and 13 Jbeta primers. Generated by immunoSEQ multiplex PCR, the TCRdb table keeps only in-frame clones and is missing some. Here the sample spans 150,000 to 200,000 clones, around 85% being singletons. The record originates from a study of cytomegalovirus exposure and HLA in healthy donors. For the study at large: Among the 300 to 400 donors who were genotyped, 81% fell in the genetic ancestry cluster that is associated with self-reported Caucasian donors.

The V gene lost 6 bases and the J gene lost 0 bases, with 14 bases spanning the gap. From germline, CDR1 is MNHEY and CDR2 SVGAGI. This CDR3 is 15 amino acids long. Study-level findings and limits: An analysis done earlier found most TCR beta V segments productive about 87% or about 30% of the time. Later analysis revealed greater clonal expansion in HLA-associated TCR beta chains than in equally common others. The authors later found TCR association rates varying by HLA locus, with DRB1 most and HLA-C fewest.

Sequenced material: PBMCs. The source is a man aged 18 to 29 in good health and CMV-seropositive. The chain links TRBV6-5 to TRBJ1-2; perhaps TRBD1 as D (6 bases). The CDR3 loop reads CASRITQGTNYGYTF. For the CDR3, the DNA is TGTGCCAGCAGAATAACCCAGGGGACTAACTATGGCTACACCTTC.